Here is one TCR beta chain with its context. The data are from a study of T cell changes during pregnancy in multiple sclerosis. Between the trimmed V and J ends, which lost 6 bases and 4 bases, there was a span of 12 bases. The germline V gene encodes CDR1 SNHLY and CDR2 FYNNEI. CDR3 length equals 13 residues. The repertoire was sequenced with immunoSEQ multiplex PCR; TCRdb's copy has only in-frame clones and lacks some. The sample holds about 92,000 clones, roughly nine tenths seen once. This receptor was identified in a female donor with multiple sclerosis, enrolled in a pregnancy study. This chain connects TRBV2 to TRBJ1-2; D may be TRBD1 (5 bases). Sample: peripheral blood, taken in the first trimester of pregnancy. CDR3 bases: TGTGCCAGCAGAGAGGCGACAGTCTATGGCTACACCTTC. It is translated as CASREATVYGYTF.